The 15 T cell receptor beta chains presented below share a single source sample, sequenced in a study of vaccination and CD4 T cells after COVID-19. As for treatment: approximately nine-day PBMC culture with coronavirus spike peptide pools or control peptides (ViraFEST assay). Once obtained from cultured CD4+ T cells, the DNA was sequenced using the Oncomine TCR Beta short-read assay. MiXCR was run by TCRdb on the PCR reads, yielding one entry per CDR3 protein. The table lists over 20,000 distinct CDR3 sequences, 64% of them singletons, with less than 6% in the top ten. For these TCRs, the target antigens are not known. The sequenced material came from CD4+ T cells from blood, cultured in vitro. The receptors here all came from a human donor who had recovered from COVID-19.

This clonotype was seen a handful of times. This rearrangement joins TRBV29-1 to TRBJ2-6; 10 nucleotides match TRBD1. The CDR3 spans 16 residues. V lost 5 bases to trimming and J lost 0 bases; unmatched junction nucleotides: 4. Germline CDR1 is SQVTM and CDR2 is ANQGSEA. CDR3 protein: CSVSGTGVSGANVLTF. The CDR3 coding sequence is TGCAGCGTTTCCGGGACAGGGGTCTCTGGGGCCAACGTCCTGACTTTC.

This clonotype has a handful of counts. The chain combines TRBV6-5 with TRBJ1-2, with 9 bases lining up with TRBD1. The CDR3 is made up of 18 amino acids. CDR1 and CDR2 (germline): MNHEY, SVGAGI. J gave up 7 bases and V 4 bases, and 19 bases lay outside the gene matches. CDR3: CASSLRRDRASGGSGYTF. The CDR3 bases are TGTGCCAGCAGTTTGAGAAGGGACAGGGCATCGGGAGGTAGTGGCTACACCTTC.

V and J are TRBV7-2 and TRBJ2-3, with 9 bases identical to TRBD2. V trimming: 3 bases; J trimming: 3 bases; junction bases outside the gene matches: 25. Germline assignment: CDR1 SGHTA and CDR2 FQGNSA. This CDR3 is built from 22 residues. CDR3 sequence (DNA): TGTGCCAGCAGCTTTAGTGTATTGGGCCACATGGAGCGGGAGGACGGGACAGATACGCAGTATTTT. As protein: CASSFSVLGHMEREDGTDTQYF. The variable domain in full, completed from reference TRBV7-2 and TRBJ2-3, reads GAGVSQSPSNKVTEKGKDVELRCDPISGHTALYWYRQSLGQGLEFLIYFQGNSAPDKSGLPSDRFSAERTGGSVSTLTIQRTQQEDSAVYLCASSFSVLGHMEREDGTDTQYFGPGTRLTVL.

This clonotype was observed once. The chain combines TRBV30 with TRBJ2-7; D ambiguous. Trimming pared 3 bases from V and 5 bases from J, leaving 8 bases between. From germline, CDR1 is GTSNPN and CDR2 SVGIG (reference sequence). The CDR3 is 11 residues long. In nucleotides, the CDR3 is TGTGCCTGGAGAGGCTGGAACGAGCAGTACTTC. The encoded protein is CAWRGWNEQYF.

The rearrangement joins TRBV5-1 to TRBJ1-2; D gene ambiguous. Germline CDR1 and CDR2: SGHRS and YFSETQ. The CDR3 consists of 13 residues. Trimming left V 0 bases short and J 4 bases short, with 7 bases between. The CDR3, as DNA: TGCGCCAGCAGCTTGGTTATGACCTATGGCTACACCTTC. It translates to CASSLVMTYGYTF.

The CDR3 DNA reads as TGTGCCAGCAGCCCCCGGGCCCCCTACAATGAGCAGTTCTTC. Amino acids: CASSPRAPYNEQFF. The J gene is TRBJ2-1, the V gene TRBV7-2, with unresolved D. Germline V gene sequence: CDR1 SGHTA, CDR2 FQGNSA. The CDR3 extends over 14 amino acids. The V and J ends lost 5 bases and 2 bases respectively, with 10 bases between them.

This clonotype has a single count. This rearrangement joins TRBV18 to TRBJ2-1; 9 bases line up with TRBD2. Trimming cost V 2 bases and J 15 bases; bases outside gene matches: 8. CDR1 and CDR2 (germline): KGHSH, LQKENI. The CDR3 length is 13 residues. This chain's CDR3 is CASSPVISGSPFF. DNA of the CDR3: TGTGCCAGCTCACCAGTTATTAGCGGGAGTCCGTTCTTC. Full variable domain (missing parts from reference TRBV18 and TRBJ2-1): NAGVMQNPRHLVRRRGQEARLRCSPMKGHSHVYWYRQLPEEGLKFMVYLQKENIIDESGMPKERFSAEFPKEGPSILRIQQVVRGDSAAYFCASSPVISGSPFFGPGTRLTVL.

The V gene is TRBV6-2 or TRBV6-3, the J gene TRBJ1-1; 7 bases agree with TRBD1. Germline V gene data show CDR1 as MNHEY and CDR2 as SVGEGT. The CDR3 length is 15 residues. After removal of 3 bases from V and 4 bases from J, the junction contained 8 bases not matched to a gene. The CDR3 nucleotides are TGTGCCAGCAGTTATCGGGCAGGGGGTTCCACTGAAGCTTTCTTT. Protein product: CASSYRAGGSTEAFF.

The chain combines TRBV7-3 with TRBJ2-7; D possibly matches TRBD1 or TRBD2 (5 bases each). Germline-derived CDR1 and CDR2 are SGHTA and FQGTGA. This CDR3 has 15 amino acids. V was cut by 5 bases and J by 2 bases, with 16 bases left in between. The CDR3 is CASSRNQPGPYEQYF. The CDR3 DNA sequence: TGTGCCAGCAGCAGAAATCAACCGGGACCCTACGAGCAGTACTTC.

The chain recombines TRBV11-3 with TRBJ2-1, with 15 positions matching TRBD2. CDR1 and CDR2 from the germline V gene are SGHNT and YENEEA. V shed 4 bases, J shed 6 bases, and the junction held 10 bases outside the gene matches. The CDR3 spans 18 residues. CDR3 bases: TGTGCCAGCAGCTCCAGGACTAGCGGGAGGGCCGTGAGCAATGAGCAGTTCTTC. This sequence encodes CASSSRTSGRAVSNEQFF.

V and J are TRBV6-1 and TRBJ2-4; D call uncertain. The CDR3 contains 13 residues. From germline, CDR1 is MNHNS and CDR2 SASEGT. The V and J ends lost 6 bases and 1 base respectively, with 7 bases between them. In nucleotides, the CDR3 is TGTGCCAGCAGAGAGAGGGCCAAAAACATTCAGTACTTC. Translated: CASRERAKNIQYF.

J is TRBJ1-1 and V is TRBV24-1, with 7 bases identical to TRBD1. Trimming removed 7 bases from V and 2 bases from J; junction bases left unmatched: 3. CDR3 length: 13 amino acids. Germline lookup yields CDR1 KGHDR and CDR2 SFDVKD. The CDR3 DNA reads TGTGCCACCAGAGGGACAGTAAACACTGAAGCTTTCTTT. Translating it yields CATRGTVNTEAFF.

The chain recombines TRBV7-2 with TRBJ2-3, with 7 bases identical to TRBD2. The germline V gene encodes CDR1 SGHTA and CDR2 FQGNSA. Trimming took 4 bases from V and 9 from J; bases not matched to a gene: 7. The CDR3 spans 13 residues. The CDR3 sequence: CASSSPGRVTQYF. CDR3 in DNA: TGTGCCAGCAGCTCACCGGGGAGGGTGACGCAGTATTTT.

V is TRBV20-1 and J is TRBJ1-1; D ambiguous. Germline assignment: CDR1 DFQATT and CDR2 SNEGSKA (reference sequence). The V gene lost 1 base and the J gene lost 0 bases, with 9 bases spanning the gap. There are 14 residues in the CDR3. The DNA of the CDR3 is TGCAGTGCTAGAGCGGGCAGCTTGAACACTGAAGCTTTCTTT. This codes for CSARAGSLNTEAFF.

The chain carries TRBV7-8 and TRBJ2-1; TRBD2 aligns across 8 bases. The V gene's germline CDR1 is SGHVS and CDR2 FQNEAQ. This CDR3 contains 15 residues. V gave up 5 bases and J gave up 8 bases; unmatched junction bases: 11. The CDR3 reads CASSLMRLARDEQFF. In DNA form, the CDR3 reads TGTGCCAGCAGCCTCATGAGACTAGCGAGAGATGAGCAGTTCTTC.